Below, 23 T cell receptor beta chains from the same sample are listed, as sequenced in a study of CD8 T cells in ankylosing spondylitis. Study-level results: About 8 highly homologous variants made up a TCR beta motif, and this motif appeared characteristic of ankylosing spondylitis blood.

Antigens of these TCRs are unknown. Each CDR3 protein is one row after TCRdb ran MiXCR on the 5' RACE reads. Of about 390,000 distinct CDR3 sequences listed, 20% to 25% were seen once; the top ten hold around 16%. The sequencing input was blood, either unsorted or a sorted T cell fraction (not recorded which). These receptors were taken from a male donor with ankylosing spondylitis.

The sample holds many counts of this clonotype. The V gene is TRBV5-6, the J gene TRBJ1-6; the match to TRBD1 covers 8 bases. The CDR3 has 14 amino acids. The J segment lost 10 bases and the V segment lost 4 bases, leaving 7 bases of the junction unmatched. The germline V gene encodes CDR1 SGHDT and CDR2 YYEEEE. The CDR3 DNA reads as TGTGCCAGCAGCCTCTGGACAGGGAGGTCACCCCTCCACTTT. Protein product: CASSLWTGRSPLHF.

This clonotype was seen only a few times. This chain links TRBV29-1 with TRBJ2-2, with 9 bases matching TRBD1. The germline V gene has CDR1 SQVTM and CDR2 ANQGSEA. J gave up 0 bases and V 6 bases, and 5 bases lay outside the gene matches. This CDR3 is built from 15 residues. CDR3 coding DNA: TGCAGCGTGTGGGGGGACAGGGCGAACACCGGGGAGCTGTTTTTT. Its translation: CSVWGDRANTGELFF.

The CDR3 DNA follows: TGCGCCAGCAGCGCGACAGGGTCGGGCACAGATACGCAGTATTTT. Translation gives CASSATGSGTDTQYF. The V gene is TRBV5-1, the J gene TRBJ2-3; 7 bases line up with TRBD1. Trimming cost V 4 bases and J 1 base; bases outside gene matches: 6. Germline V gene data show CDR1 as SGHRS and CDR2 as YFSETQ. CDR3 size: 15 residues.

The rearrangement joins TRBV5-1 to TRBJ2-3; TRBD1 aligns across 9 bases. The trim removed 3 bases at V and 9 bases at J, leaving 11 bases unmatched. From germline, CDR1 is SGHRS and CDR2 YFSETQ. The CDR3 runs to 15 residues. The chain's CDR3 is CASSSVPGQGPTQYF. The CDR3 bases are TGCGCCAGCAGCTCAGTCCCGGGACAGGGACCAACGCAGTATTTT.

The gene calls are TRBV7-8 and TRBJ2-3; D may be TRBD2 (6 bases). Germline CDR1 and CDR2: SGHVS and FQNEAQ. Deletions cut 0 bases from V and 0 bases from J, with 16 bases between. This CDR3 is 18 amino acids long. This CDR3 reads CASSLARAARGSTDTQYF. In DNA, the CDR3 is TGTGCCAGCAGCTTAGCCAGAGCAGCGCGGGGTAGCACAGATACGCAGTATTTT.

The V gene is TRBV7-2, the J gene TRBJ2-7; 12 bases map to TRBD2. After removal of 3 bases from V and 7 bases from J, the junction contained 7 bases not matched to a gene. CDR1 and CDR2 from the germline V gene are SGHTA and FQGNSA. The CDR3 spans 15 residues. The CDR3, as DNA: TGTGCCAGCAGCTTTCGTCTCGGACTAGCGGGAGAGCAGTACTTC. As protein: CASSFRLGLAGEQYF.

The chain has TRBV20-1 and TRBJ1-4; D is undetermined. Trimming took 0 bases from V and 8 from J, leaving 16 bases between them. Germline values: CDR1 DFQATT, CDR2 SNEGSKA (reference sequence). The CDR3 has 15 amino acids. The CDR3 bases are TGCAGTGCTAGAGATATGGAGGAAACTATCGAAAAACTGTTTTTT. It codes for CSARDMEETIEKLFF.

V gene TRBV7-6 combines with J gene TRBJ2-7, with TRBD2 matching 8 bases. CDR3 length equals 15 residues. Germline CDR1 SGHVS, CDR2 FNYEAQ. The J segment lost 1 base and the V segment lost 1 base, leaving 3 bases of the junction unmatched. The CDR3: CASSLGREESYEQYF. As DNA, the CDR3 is TGTGCCAGCAGCTTAGGGCGGGAGGAGTCCTACGAGCAGTACTTC.

The chain has TRBV10-3 and TRBJ1-6; 9 positions match TRBD1. The CDR3 is 16 residues long. CDR1 is ENHRY and CDR2 is SYGVKD in the germline V gene. V gave up 3 bases and J gave up 6 bases; unmatched junction bases: 6. The DNA for the CDR3 is TGTGCCATCAGTGAAACCGGGACAGGGCCTAATTCACCCCTCCACTTT. It specifies CAISETGTGPNSPLHF.

This chain uses TRBV7-2 with TRBJ1-4, with 7 positions matching TRBD1. CDR1 is SGHTA and CDR2 is FQGNSA in the germline V gene. The CDR3 runs 14 residues. Trimming removed 1 base from V and 8 bases from J; junction bases left unmatched: 4. DNA of the CDR3: TGTGCCAGCAGCTTAGTCAGGGGGGGAGAAAAACTGTTTTTT. This encodes CASSLVRGGEKLFF. The whole variable domain, filled in from reference TRBV7-2 and TRBJ1-4, reads GAGVSQSPSNKVTEKGKDVELRCDPISGHTALYWYRQSLGQGLEFLIYFQGNSAPDKSGLPSDRFSAERTGGSVSTLTIQRTQQEDSAVYLCASSLVRGGEKLFFGSGTQLSVL.

This chain uses TRBV7-8 with TRBJ2-4; TRBD2 agrees at 11 bases. The V gene end was trimmed by 3 bases and the J gene end by 3 bases; junction bases not matched to a gene: 4. Germline V gives CDR1 SGHVS, CDR2 FQNEAQ. The CDR3 is made up of 16 amino acids. The CDR3 DNA follows: TGTGCCAGCAGCTTGAGCGGACTAGCGGGCAAAAACATTCAGTACTTC. Its translation is CASSLSGLAGKNIQYF.

The chain recombines TRBV28 with TRBJ2-7, with 8 bases matching TRBD1. Germline lookup yields CDR1 MDHEN and CDR2 SYDVKM. The CDR3 consists of 14 residues. Trimming at V came to 10 bases and at J to 0 bases, leaving 8 bases not matched to a gene. Written as DNA, the CDR3 is TGTGCCACTTCGGGGACAGGAGGCTCCTACGAGCAGTACTTC. Protein product: CATSGTGGSYEQYF.

This chain joins TRBV12-3 or TRBV12-4 and TRBJ2-1; 15 bases are shared with TRBD2. The CDR3 sequence is 18 residues long. The ends lost 3 bases at V and 2 bases at J; junction bases unmatched: 5. Here the CDR3 reads CASSLGLAGGLTYNEQFF. DNA of the CDR3: TGTGCCAGCAGTTTGGGACTAGCGGGAGGTCTTACCTACAATGAGCAGTTCTTC.

This clonotype was picked up a small number of times. The chain links TRBV10-3 to TRBJ1-4; D ambiguous. This CDR3 is built from 14 residues. Trimming left V 5 bases short and J 4 bases short, with 11 bases between. Germline V gene lookup returns CDR1 ENHRY and CDR2 SYGVKD. The CDR3 region has the DNA TGTGCCATCAGTACCGCCAGTAATAATGAAAAACTGTTTTTT. Translating it yields CAISTASNNEKLFF.

This clonotype was recorded a few times. V usage is TRBV2 and J usage is TRBJ1-5; D might be TRBD1 (6 bases). Germline V gene data show CDR1 as SNHLY and CDR2 as FYNNEI. The CDR3 has 12 residues. Trimming removed 7 bases from V and 5 bases from J, with 9 bases in between. CDR3 sequence: CASNRVHQPQHF. CDR3 bases: TGTGCCAGCAACAGGGTGCATCAGCCCCAGCATTTT.

This clonotype has more than one count but fewer than ten. This chain connects TRBV5-1 to TRBJ2-3; D is possibly TRBD1 or TRBD2 (5 bases each). This CDR3 contains 16 residues. V was clipped by 4 bases and J by 3 bases, with 18 bases between them. Germline V gene sequence: CDR1 SGHRS, CDR2 YFSETQ. The CDR3 region has the DNA TGCGCCAGCAGCAACCGGGACCCTGGGAGAACAGATACGCAGTATTTT. This codes for CASSNRDPGRTDTQYF.

This clonotype is a singleton in its sample. The chain combines TRBV24-1 with TRBJ2-2; D is undetermined. Germline CDR1 reads KGHDR; CDR2 reads SFDVKD. The CDR3 is 10 amino acids. V shed 8 bases and J shed 6 bases, with 3 bases lying between them. The CDR3 DNA follows: TGTGCCACCAAGGCCGGGGAGCTGTTTTTT. As protein: CATKAGELFF.

V is TRBV4-3 and J is TRBJ2-2; 10 bases line up with TRBD2. This CDR3 has 17 residues. The ends lost 4 bases at V and 5 bases at J; junction bases unmatched: 10. CDR1 LGHNA and CDR2 YSLEER come from the germline V gene. The DNA of the CDR3 is TGCGCCAGCAGCCGCGGTATAGCGGGAGGCGTAACCGGGGAGCTGTTTTTT. It yields the protein CASSRGIAGGVTGELFF.

This clonotype was detected only a few times. The chain is built from TRBV5-1 and TRBJ2-5; 12 nucleotides agree with TRBD2. CDR1 SGHRS and CDR2 YFSETQ come from the germline V gene. V was pared by 4 bases and J by 4 bases, with 5 bases of the junction left unmatched. The CDR3 extends over 15 amino acids. CDR3 in DNA: TGCGCCAGCAGCCCCTCGACTAGCGGGAGAGAGACCCAGTACTTC. Translation gives CASSPSTSGRETQYF.

This clonotype was seen a handful of times. J is TRBJ2-1 and V is TRBV5-1; weak D call: TRBD2 (6 bases). The germline gives CDR1 SGHRS, CDR2 YFSETQ. Trimming left V 3 bases short and J 7 bases short, with 23 bases between. The CDR3 is 17 amino acids. CDR3 amino acids: CASSSTGLAPTSNEQFF. The CDR3 DNA follows: TGCGCCAGCAGCTCCACGGGGCTAGCGCCGACCTCGAATGAGCAGTTCTTC.

J is TRBJ2-7 and V is TRBV7-2; D is undetermined. Trimming shortened V by 3 bases and J by 3 bases, and 12 bases separated the two germline ends. Germline lookup yields CDR1 SGHTA and CDR2 FQGNSA. The CDR3 runs to 14 residues. The CDR3 sequence: CASSLGTQLYEQYF. The CDR3 bases are TGTGCCAGCAGCTTGGGCACACAGCTCTACGAGCAGTACTTC.

The rearrangement uses TRBV3-1 and TRBJ2-5, with D unresolved. Germline V gives CDR1 LGHDT, CDR2 YNNKEL (reference sequence). The ends were cut back, 4 bases at V and 0 bases at J, with 9 bases in the middle. This CDR3 is built from 14 residues. CDR3 bases: TGTGCCAGCAGCCCCCGATGGGACCAAGAGACCCAGTACTTC. Protein sequence: CASSPRWDQETQYF.

The chain joins TRBV20-1 to TRBJ2-2; unclear D gene. The CDR3 sequence is 12 residues long. V was shortened by 5 bases and J by 4 bases, with 8 bases between the two germline ends. Germline V lookup: CDR1 DFQATT, CDR2 SNEGSKA (reference sequence). The CDR3 protein is CSASRPTGELFF. The DNA of the CDR3 is TGCAGTGCTTCGCGTCCCACCGGGGAGCTGTTTTTT.